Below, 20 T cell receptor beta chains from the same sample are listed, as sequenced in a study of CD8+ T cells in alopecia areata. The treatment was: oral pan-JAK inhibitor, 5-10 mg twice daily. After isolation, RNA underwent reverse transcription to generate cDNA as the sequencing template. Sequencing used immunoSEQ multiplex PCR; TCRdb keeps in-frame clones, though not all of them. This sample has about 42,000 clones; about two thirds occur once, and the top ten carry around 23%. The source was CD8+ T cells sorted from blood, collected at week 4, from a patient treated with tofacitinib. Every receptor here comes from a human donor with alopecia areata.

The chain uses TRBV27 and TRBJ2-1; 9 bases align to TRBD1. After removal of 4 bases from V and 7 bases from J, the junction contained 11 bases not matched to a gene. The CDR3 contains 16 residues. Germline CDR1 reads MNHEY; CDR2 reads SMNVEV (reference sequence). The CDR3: CASSYQLRDRENEQFF. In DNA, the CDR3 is TGTGCCAGCAGTTACCAACTCCGGGACAGGGAAAATGAGCAGTTCTTC.

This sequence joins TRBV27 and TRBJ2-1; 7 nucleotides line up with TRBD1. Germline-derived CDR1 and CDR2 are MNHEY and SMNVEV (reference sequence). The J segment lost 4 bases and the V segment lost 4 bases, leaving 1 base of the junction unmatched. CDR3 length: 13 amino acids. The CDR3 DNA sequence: TGTGCCAGCAGTTGGGGACAGTACAATGAGCAGTTCTTC. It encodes CASSWGQYNEQFF.

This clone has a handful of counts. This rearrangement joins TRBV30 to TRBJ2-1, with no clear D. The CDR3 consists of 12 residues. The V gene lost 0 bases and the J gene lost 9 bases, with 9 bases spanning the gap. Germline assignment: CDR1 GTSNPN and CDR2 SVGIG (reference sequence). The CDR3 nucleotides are TGTGCCTGGAGTGTATCGGCAGTTGAGCAGTTCTTC. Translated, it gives CAWSVSAVEQFF.

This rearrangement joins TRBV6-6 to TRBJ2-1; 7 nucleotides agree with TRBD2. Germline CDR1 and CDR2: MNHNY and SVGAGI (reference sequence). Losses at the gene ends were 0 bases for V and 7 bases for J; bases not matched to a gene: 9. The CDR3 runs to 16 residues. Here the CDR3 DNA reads TGTGCCAGCAGTTACTCGCCGGGCCTAGCGGATAATGAGCAGTTCTTC. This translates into CASSYSPGLADNEQFF.

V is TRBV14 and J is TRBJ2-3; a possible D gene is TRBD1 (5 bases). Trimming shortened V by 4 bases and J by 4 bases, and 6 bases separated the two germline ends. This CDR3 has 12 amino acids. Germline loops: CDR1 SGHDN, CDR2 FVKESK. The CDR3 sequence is CASSLGADTQYF. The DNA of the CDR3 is TGTGCCAGCAGCCTAGGGGCAGATACGCAGTATTTT.

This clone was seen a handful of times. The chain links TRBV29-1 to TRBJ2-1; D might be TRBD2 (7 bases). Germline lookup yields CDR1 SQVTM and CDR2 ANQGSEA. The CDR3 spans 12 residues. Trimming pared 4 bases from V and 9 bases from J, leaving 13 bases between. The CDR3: CSVVVGGGEQFF. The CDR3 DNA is TGCAGCGTTGTTGTGGGAGGGGGTGAGCAGTTCTTC.

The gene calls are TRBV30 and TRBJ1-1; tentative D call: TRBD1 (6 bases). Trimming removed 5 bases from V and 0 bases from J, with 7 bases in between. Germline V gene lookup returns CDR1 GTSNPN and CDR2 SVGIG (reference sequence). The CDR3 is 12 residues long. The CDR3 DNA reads TGTGCCTGGGGACAGTTGAACACTGAAGCTTTCTTT. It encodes CAWGQLNTEAFF. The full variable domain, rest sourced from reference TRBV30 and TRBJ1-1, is SQTIHQWPATLVQPVGSPLSLECTVEGTSNPNLYWYRQAAGRGLQLLFYSVGIGQISSEVPQNLSASRPQDRQFILSSKKLLLSDSGFYLCAWGQLNTEAFFGQGTRLTVV.

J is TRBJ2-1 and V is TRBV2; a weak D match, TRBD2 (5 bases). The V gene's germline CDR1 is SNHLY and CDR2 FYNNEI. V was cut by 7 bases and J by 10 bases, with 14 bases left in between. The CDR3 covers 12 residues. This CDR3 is CASTLFGGEQFF. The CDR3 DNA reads TGTGCCAGCACCCTCTTTGGAGGCGAGCAGTTCTTC.

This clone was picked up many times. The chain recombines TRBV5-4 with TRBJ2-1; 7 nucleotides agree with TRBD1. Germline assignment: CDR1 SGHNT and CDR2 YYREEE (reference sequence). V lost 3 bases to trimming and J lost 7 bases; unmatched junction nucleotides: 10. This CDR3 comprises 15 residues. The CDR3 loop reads CASSSLTGQTNEQFF. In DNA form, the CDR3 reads TGTGCCAGCAGCTCCCTGACGGGACAGACTAATGAGCAGTTCTTC. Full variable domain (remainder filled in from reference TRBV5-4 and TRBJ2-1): ETGVTQSPTHLIKTRGQQVTLRCSSQSGHNTVSWYQQALGQGPQFIFQYYREEENGRGNFPPRFSGLQFPNYSSELNVNALELDDSALYLCASSSLTGQTNEQFFGPGTRLTVL.

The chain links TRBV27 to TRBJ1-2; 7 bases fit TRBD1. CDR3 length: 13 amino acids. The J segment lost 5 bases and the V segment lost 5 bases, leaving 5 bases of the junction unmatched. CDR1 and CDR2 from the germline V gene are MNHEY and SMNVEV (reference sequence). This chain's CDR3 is CASSPGTVYGYTF. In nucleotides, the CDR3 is TGTGCCAGCAGTCCCGGGACAGTTTATGGCTACACCTTC.

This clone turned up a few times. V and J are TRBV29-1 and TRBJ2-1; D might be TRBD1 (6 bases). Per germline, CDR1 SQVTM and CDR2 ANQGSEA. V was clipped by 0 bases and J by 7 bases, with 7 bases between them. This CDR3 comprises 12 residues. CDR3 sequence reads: CSVEETGNEQFF. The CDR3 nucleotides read TGCAGCGTTGAAGAAACAGGGAATGAGCAGTTCTTC.

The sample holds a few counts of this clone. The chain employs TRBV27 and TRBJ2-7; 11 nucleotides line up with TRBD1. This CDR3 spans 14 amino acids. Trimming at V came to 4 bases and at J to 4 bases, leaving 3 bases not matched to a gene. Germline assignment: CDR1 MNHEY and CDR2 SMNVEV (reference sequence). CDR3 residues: CASSSGTGGYEQYF. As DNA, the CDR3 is TGTGCCAGCAGTTCCGGGACAGGGGGATACGAGCAGTACTTC.

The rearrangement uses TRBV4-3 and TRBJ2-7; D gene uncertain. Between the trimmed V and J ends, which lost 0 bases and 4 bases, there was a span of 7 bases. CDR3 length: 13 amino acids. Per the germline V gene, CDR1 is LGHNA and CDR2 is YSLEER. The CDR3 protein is CASSQDREYEQYF. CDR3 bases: TGCGCCAGCAGCCAAGATAGAGAGTACGAGCAGTACTTC.

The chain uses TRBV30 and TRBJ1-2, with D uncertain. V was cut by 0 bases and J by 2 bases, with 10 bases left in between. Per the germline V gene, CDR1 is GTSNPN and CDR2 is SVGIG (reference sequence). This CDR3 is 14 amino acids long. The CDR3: CAWSVGGANYGYTF. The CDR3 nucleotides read TGTGCCTGGAGTGTAGGTGGCGCGAACTATGGCTACACCTTC.

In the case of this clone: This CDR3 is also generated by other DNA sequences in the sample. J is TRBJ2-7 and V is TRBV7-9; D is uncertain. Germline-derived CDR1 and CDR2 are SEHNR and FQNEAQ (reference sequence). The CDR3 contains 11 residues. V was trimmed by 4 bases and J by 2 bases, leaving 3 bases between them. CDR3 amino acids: CASSSTYEQYF. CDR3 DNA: TGTGCCAGCAGCTCTACCTACGAGCAGTACTTC.

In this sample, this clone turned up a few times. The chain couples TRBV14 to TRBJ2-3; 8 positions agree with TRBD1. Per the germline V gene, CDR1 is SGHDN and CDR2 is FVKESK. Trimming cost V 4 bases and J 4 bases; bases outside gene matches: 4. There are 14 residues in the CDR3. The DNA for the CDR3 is TGTGCCAGCAGCCGGACAGGGCGCTCAGATACGCAGTATTTT. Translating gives CASSRTGRSDTQYF.

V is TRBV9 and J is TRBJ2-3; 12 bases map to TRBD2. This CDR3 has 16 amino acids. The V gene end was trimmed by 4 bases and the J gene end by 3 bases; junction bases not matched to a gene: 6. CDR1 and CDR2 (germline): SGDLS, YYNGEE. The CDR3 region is CASSRGTSGPTDTQYF. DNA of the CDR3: TGTGCCAGCAGCCGAGGGACTAGCGGGCCGACAGATACGCAGTATTTT.

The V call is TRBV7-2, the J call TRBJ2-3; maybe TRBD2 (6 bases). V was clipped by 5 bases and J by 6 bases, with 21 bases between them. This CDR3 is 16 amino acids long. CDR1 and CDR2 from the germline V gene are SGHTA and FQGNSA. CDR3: CASSPKKSGPPDTQYF. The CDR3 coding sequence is TGTGCCAGCAGCCCGAAAAAAAGCGGGCCGCCGGATACGCAGTATTTT. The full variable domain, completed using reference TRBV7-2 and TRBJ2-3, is GAGVSQSPSNKVTEKGKDVELRCDPISGHTALYWYRQSLGQGLEFLIYFQGNSAPDKSGLPSDRFSAERTGGSVSTLTIQRTQQEDSAVYLCASSPKKSGPPDTQYFGPGTRLTVL.

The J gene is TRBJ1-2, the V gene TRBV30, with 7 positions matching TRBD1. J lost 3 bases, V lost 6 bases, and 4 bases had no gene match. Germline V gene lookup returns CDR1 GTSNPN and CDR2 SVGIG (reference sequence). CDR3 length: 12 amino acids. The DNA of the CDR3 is TGTGCCTGCACAGGGGCGGACTATGGCTACACCTTC. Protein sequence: CACTGADYGYTF.

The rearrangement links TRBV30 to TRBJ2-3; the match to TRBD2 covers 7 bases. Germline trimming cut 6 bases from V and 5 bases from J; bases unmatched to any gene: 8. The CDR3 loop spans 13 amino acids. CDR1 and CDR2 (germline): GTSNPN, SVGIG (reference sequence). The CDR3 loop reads CACLGRAGDTQYF. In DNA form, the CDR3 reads TGTGCCTGCCTTGGGAGGGCGGGAGATACGCAGTATTTT.